This T cell receptor (beta chain) stems from a study of cytomegalovirus exposure and HLA in healthy donors (dated by TCRdb to 2017 to 2019). Some background on the complete study: In an earlier analysis of roughly 590 of the donors, around 290 Gb of sequence data and approximately 120 million unique TCR beta sequences from 180 million or so T cells were reported. Class I and class II HLA loci were covered by the typing at four-digit resolution. Alongside the repertoire data, information on donor age, sex, ethnicity and CMV serostatus was compiled. An earlier analysis of 587 of the donors applied high-throughput TCR beta sequencing to assess whether each TCR beta V gene segment acted as functional or pseudogenic. The number of donors typed differed by locus, with roughly 620-630 for A, B, C, DRB1 and DQB1, over 500 for DQA1, over 600 for DPA1, and around 430 for DPB1. To study patterns of TCR occurrence, a later analysis re-analyzed previously published TCR beta repertoires from 500 to 850 donors and added high-resolution HLA genotyping. The study used immunosequencing to profile the T cell repertoires of under 700 subjects and linked those repertoires to cytomegalovirus serostatus. The study was designed to test whether signatures of past pathogen exposure could be identified by cataloging public T cell receptors. The study combined high-throughput TCR immunosequencing, statistical association of individual TCRs with disease status, and machine learning to predict cytomegalovirus infection status. Among roughly 400 genotyped donors of the cohort, an average of roughly 230,000 unique TCR beta nucleotide sequences was sequenced per donor, of which about 18% were non-productive. Roughly 290 gigabases of sequencing data and around 85 million unique TCR sequences made up an early release that covered approximately 650 HLA-typed donors. Of the roughly 400 genotyped donors, 81% were placed in the genetic ancestry cluster associated with self-reported Caucasian donors. Four or five DR-DQ haplotypes were handled as single units for association and clustering, since linkage in the cohort was strong. Genome-wide SNP genotypes for about 60% of the roughly 700 donors were used in a later genetic analysis, which treated that subset as a discovery cohort. Rather than drawing on any new phenotypic data, the later analysis identified candidate immune exposures from TCR beta sequences and the way those sequences occurred across donors. Every repertoire in the discovery cohort had been generated on one and the same sequencing platform. In addition to the first cohort of approximately 670 subjects, a separate validation cohort of approximately 120 different subjects was used.

In total, 500 to 700 healthy bone marrow donors made up the cohort. At the time of sampling, all cohort members were nominally healthy, though unrecorded immune exposures were likely present. The donor tested CMV seropositive and was one of the 289 seropositive cohort members. A peripheral blood sample was provided by each donor, and peripheral blood mononuclear cells were used for TCR beta sequencing. The Qiagen DNeasy Blood Extraction Kit was used to extract genomic DNA from the blood cell samples. Overall study outcomes, separate from this receptor: HLA typing was unavailable for some donors at each locus, so association tests used only the typed subset. Compared with the roughly 670-donor mean, donors in an Asian-associated ancestry cluster had fewer N-insertions in productive TCRs, according to a later genetic analysis. The authors suggested that the approach could potentially be extended to other disease states and immunological phenotypes. When HLA alleles, especially DR and DQ, strongly co-occurred, TCR associations were difficult to assign to individual alleles. Most TCR sequences were seen in very few donors, while some public TCRs were found in many individuals. A later genetic analysis associated a missense DCLRE1C variant with V-gene and J-gene trimming of TCR beta chains, and an independent cohort replicated the association. A total of roughly 160 TCR beta chains were listed by the study as associated with cytomegalovirus. In a later analysis, the rate of TCR association differed among HLA loci, with DRB1 alleles having the most associated TCRs and HLA-C alleles having the fewest. In a later analysis, several top co-occurrence clusters were reported to appear linked to parvovirus B19, influenza, CMV and Epstein-Barr virus. Linkage disequilibrium might explain the correlated functional status among segregating V segments, but an unknown experimental factor could not be ruled out. Some IMGT-functional V segments, including TRBV6-2 and TRBV6-3, could not be told apart with the 87-base-pair reads, so those segments were excluded. Some 16 rarely observed V segments, including chromosome 9 orphons, were excluded from the earlier analysis of about 610 of the donors because counts were too low. In a later analysis, 15,000 to 20,000 TCR beta sequences were associated with specific HLA alleles at a false discovery rate of 0.05. In an earlier analysis of about 600 of the donors, most TCR beta V segments appeared in productive rearrangements about 87% or about 30% of the time, broadly matching IMGT annotations. A group of highly shared sequence variants was considered likely to be a technical artifact of the sequencing pipeline. Cytomegalovirus status was reported to be diagnosed by the classifier with high specificity and sensitivity in both the original and validation cohorts. Three of the identified cytomegalovirus-associated TCR beta chains were confirmed in vitro to be specific for cytomegalovirus antigens. In this cohort, only TCR beta chains were sequenced, and detectable features were limited by the absence of alpha or paired-chain data. Sequencing depth was assumed to be roughly uniform across donors in the presence/absence analyses, though that assumption may not hold. In a later analysis, HLA-associated TCR beta chains showed more clonal expansion and lower generation probabilities than non-associated chains that were equally common. In a later analysis, most CMV-associated TCR beta chains were found to appear HLA-restricted, with HLA associations seemingly driven largely by CMV exposure. CMV serostatus was the only immune exposure information available for the cohort. A further reported finding was that TCR beta sequences accurately predicted the HLA-A and HLA-B alleles for most subjects in the first cohort.

This clone has just one count. Its antigen remains undetermined. No much larger clonotype is one base removed from it; base qualities were not supplied. CDR1 and CDR2 are read off the germline V gene as KGHSH and LQKENI. Reading from cysteine to phenylalanine, the CDR3 counts 16 amino acids. Only the CDR3 portion is preserved as DNA: 48 bases, with reading frame beginning at the first base. Trimming at the junction amounts to 3 bases on V and 2 bases on J, and the germline ends lie 15 bases apart. The receptor library was made with the immunoSEQ multiplex PCR assay. For the multiplex PCR, a mixture combining 60 forward primers for TCR Vbeta segments and 13 reverse primers for TCR Jbeta segments was used. The CDR3 region of rearranged TCR beta genes was amplified from genomic DNA by a multiplex PCR assay. The amplified TCR beta libraries were sequenced on the Illumina HiSeq System as 87-base-pair reads. The paper's data handling went like this. In a later analysis, some 80 million unique TCR beta chains were counted across the roughly 670 repertoires, and about 10 million of these chains were shared by at least two donors. Raw reads were error-corrected and collapsed into unique sequences with a nearest-neighbor algorithm that merged closely related sequences to remove PCR and sequencing errors. CDR3 sequences were aligned to IMGT reference sequences to assign V, D and J gene segments. For a sequence to be retained, a match of at least six nucleotides to both a V gene segment and a J gene segment was required. A rearrangement counted as productive if the CDR3 had no stop codons and remained in frame with V and J, and every other rearrangement counted as non-productive. Following IMGT convention, CDR3 was defined as the stretch from the second conserved V-encoded cysteine to the conserved J-encoded phenylalanine. The earlier analysis of approximately 590 of the donors excluded any sequence lacking an unambiguous match to a single V gene segment. In an earlier analysis of around 600 of the donors, V segments were called functional above 56.7% productive rearrangements and were called segregating when the between-donor standard deviation exceeded 5%. A statistical classification framework was built for diagnosing cytomegalovirus status from the catalog of TCR beta chain sequences. V and J gene assignment, in a later analysis, came from comparing TCR nucleotide sequences with IMGT/GENE-DB human TR gene sequences. Using the TCRdist pipeline, a later analysis assigned CDR3 sequences along with most-parsimonious VDJ recombination scenarios. In a later analysis, each TCR beta chain was defined by its CDR3 amino acid sequence together with its V-gene family, and reads lacking a unique V-gene family were excluded. To address suspected cross-contamination and a sequencing artifact, a later analysis removed a few hundred highly shared, low-generation-probability nucleotide sequences. A later analysis calculated a clonal expansion index for each public chain from normalized within-repertoire ranks of inferred template counts. In a later analysis, generation probabilities were computed with a VDJ recombination model fitted to out-of-frame rearrangements, and the resulting probabilities were checked against IGoR. In a later analysis, TCR-TCR, TCR-HLA and TCR-CMV co-occurrence was scored with hypergeometric tests, and a repertoire-size bias correction was applied to TCR pairs. In a later analysis, false discovery rates were estimated by permuting HLA or CMV assignments 20 times. In a later analysis, co-occurring TCRs were grouped with DBSCAN, and TCRdist sequence similarity was added when clustering was performed within HLA-allele-positive subsets. Repertoires with fewer than 30,000 or more than 120,000 public chains, plus five repertoires with anomalous nucleotide sharing, were excluded from co-occurrence clustering. The source is immuneACCESS, and TCRdb retained only in-frame sequences with V and J called. Part of the clones is not carried over; for the studies checked, unresolved V genes explain less than half of this, and the remainder is unexplained. V and J calls and clone size are given by that table; D and trimming were obtained from the DNA. The sample profile shows some 66,000 clones; approximately 75% of them were found once. Together, the top ten hold about 8% of the sample.

The chain is made from TRBV18 and TRBJ2-3; no confident D gene assignment can be made. The sequencing input was PBMCs. The sequence was obtained from a man aged 55 to 70 in good health and CMV-seropositive. This receptor has the CDR3 CASSPPALPDTDTQYF. Read as DNA, the sequence is TGTGCCAGCTCACCCCCCGCCCTACCCGACACAGATACGCAGTATTTT.